This T cell receptor beta chain was recovered during a study of lymphopenia after photon versus proton radiotherapy (dated 2019 in TCRdb). A note on the overall study: The study compared the immunological effects of photon versus proton radiation therapy in patients with gastrointestinal tumors who developed high-grade lymphopenia. The cohort comprised more than 15 patients with gastrointestinal tumors who received either photon or proton therapy and then developed lymphopenia. The study aimed to characterize how the two radiation modalities differ in their impact on the immune system. Broad study findings and their caveats: Relative stability during treatment was observed in proton-treated patients, whereas loss of naive T cells and TCR diversity and gain of effector/memory populations were observed in photon-treated patients. The survival association was assessed only in patients who died, and better survival with proton therapy was presented by the authors as a possibility rather than a demonstrated result. After the lymphocyte count nadir, photon-treated repertoires showed oligoclonal expansion, especially of CD8+ Temra cells, which drove the drop in diversity. Across the cohort, an inverse correlation was found between a larger post-nadir drop in TCR diversity and overall survival time among patients who died.

To prepare the library, the immunoSEQ multiplex PCR assay was applied. Alongside multiparametric flow cytometry, deep sequencing of rearranged TCR beta loci was used to profile the T cell repertoires. This is the immuneACCESS table as TCRdb keeps it, with only in-frame sequences that have V and J called. A part of the clones is gone; compared with another copy, unresolved V genes explain less than half, and the rest is unexplained. Counted in this sample were some 44,000 clones; roughly four fifths of them appeared once. The leading ten clones occupy 20% to 25% of the sample. In regard to this clone: Its antigen is still unknown. Base qualities are not recorded, but no much larger clone differs from it by a single base.

V ends up 5 bases short and J 6 bases short, with an unmatched junction base count of 11. Taken from cysteine to phenylalanine, the CDR3 has 16 residues. Here the CDR3 DNA is all that survives: 48 bases in frame from base 1. For CDR1 and CDR2, the germline V gene (reference sequence) lists SEHNR and FQNEAQ. Sequences were derived from peripheral blood, sampled from a patient treated with proton-based radiotherapy. This chain is built from TRBV7-9 and TRBJ2-2; 8 nucleotides in the junction match TRBD1. This TCR derives from a woman between 65 and 79 years old with pancreatic cancer. The DNA reads as follows: TGTGCCAGCAGCCCCAGGACAGGGCCTCCTCCCGGGGAGCTGTTTTTT. It is translated as CASSPRTGPPPGELFF.